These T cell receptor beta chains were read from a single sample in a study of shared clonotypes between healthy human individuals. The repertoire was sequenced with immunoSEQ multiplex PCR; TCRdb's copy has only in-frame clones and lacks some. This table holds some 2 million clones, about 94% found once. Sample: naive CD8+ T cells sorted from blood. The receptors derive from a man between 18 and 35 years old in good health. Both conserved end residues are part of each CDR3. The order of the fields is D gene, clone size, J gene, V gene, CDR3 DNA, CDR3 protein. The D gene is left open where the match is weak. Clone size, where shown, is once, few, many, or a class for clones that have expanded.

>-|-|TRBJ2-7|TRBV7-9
TGTGCCAGCAGCTTCGAGGACAGCTACGAGCAGTACTTC
CASSFEDSYEQYF
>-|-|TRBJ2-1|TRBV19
TGTGCCAGTAGTGGGTACGGTAGCGTCAATGAGCAGTTCTTC
CASSGYGSVNEQFF
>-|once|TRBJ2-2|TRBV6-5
TGTGCCAGCAGTTCAACACCCGCGAACACCGGGGAGCTGTTTTTT
CASSSTPANTGELFF
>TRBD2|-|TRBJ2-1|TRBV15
TGTGCCACCAGCAGAGAACTAGCGGGGGATATCTCCTACAATGAGCAGTTCTTC
CATSRELAGDISYNEQFF
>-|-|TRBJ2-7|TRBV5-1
TGCGCCAGCAGCCACGAATACGAGCAGTACTTC
CASSHEYEQYF
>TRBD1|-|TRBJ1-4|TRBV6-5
TGTGCCAGCAGTCCCTTAAGGGGGCTCGGTGAAAAACTGTTTTTT
CASSPLRGLGEKLFF
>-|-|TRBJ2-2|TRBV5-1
TGCGCCAGCAGACCAGGACTAAGCGGGGAGCTGTTTTTT
CASRPGLSGELFF
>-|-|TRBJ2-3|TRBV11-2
TGTGCCAGCAGCTTATGGGACAGCACAGATACGCAGTATTTT
CASSLWDSTDTQYF
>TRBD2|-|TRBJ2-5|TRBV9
TGTGCCAGCAGCGTAGAGGGACTAGGGGGGGAGACCCAGTACTTC
CASSVEGLGGETQYF
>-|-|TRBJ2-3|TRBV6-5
TGTGCCAGCAGTTACTCGCCAGTCACAGATACGCAGTATTTT
CASSYSPVTDTQYF
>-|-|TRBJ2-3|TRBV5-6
TGTGCCAGCGGCCTCGAGACAGATACGCAGTATTTT
CASGLETDTQYF
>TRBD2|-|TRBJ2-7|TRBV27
TGTGCCAGCAGTTTATCATCGGGGGGGACCTACGAGCAGTACTTC
CASSLSSGGTYEQYF
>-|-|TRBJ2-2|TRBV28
TGTGCCAGCACCCTCCCCCGGAACAGGGCCACCTCCTCGAACACCGGGGAGCTGTTTTTT
CASTLPRNRATSSNTGELFF
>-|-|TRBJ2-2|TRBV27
TGTGCCAGCAGTTTATTGGCGTCGACGAACACCGGGGAGCTGTTTTTT
CASSLLASTNTGELFF
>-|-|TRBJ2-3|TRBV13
TGTGCCAGCAGCTCCCGGGACTCCCTGGATACGCAGTATTTT
CASSSRDSLDTQYF
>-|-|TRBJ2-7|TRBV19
TGTGCCAGTAGTATGGCTGACGATCGCGAGCAGTACTTC
CASSMADDREQYF
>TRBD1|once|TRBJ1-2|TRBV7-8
TGTGCCAGCAGCCGAGACCCCCCTCTCGGGACAGGGTACCATGGCTACACCTTC
CASSRDPPLGTGYHGYTF
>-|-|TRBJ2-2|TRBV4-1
TGCGCCAGCAGCCAGGGACCGGGAACTCTAACCGGGGAGCTGTTTTTT
CASSQGPGTLTGELFF
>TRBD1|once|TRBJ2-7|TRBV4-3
TGCGCCAGCAGCCAAGAGCGGACAGGGGGCTACGAGCAGTACTTC
CASSQERTGGYEQYF
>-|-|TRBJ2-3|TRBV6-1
TGTGCCAGCTCCAGTCCTACAGATACGCAGTATTTT
CASSSPTDTQYF
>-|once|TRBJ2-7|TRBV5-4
TGTGCCAGCAGCTTGCAGGGCGCGGGCTACGAGCAGTACTTC
CASSLQGAGYEQYF
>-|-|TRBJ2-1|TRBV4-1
TGCGCCAGCAGCCATCCCGACTTGCGTGACGATGAGCAGTTCTTC
CASSHPDLRDDEQFF
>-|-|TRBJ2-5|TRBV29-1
TGCAGCGCCGAGGGTTTGGAGACCCAGTACTTC
CSAEGLETQYF
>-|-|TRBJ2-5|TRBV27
TGTGCCAACTCACGACCAGCCTGGGAGACCCAGTACTTC
CANSRPAWETQYF
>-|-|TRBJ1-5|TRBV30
TGTGCCTGGGGTCAGGAAAATTCCAATCAGCCCCAGCATTTT
CAWGQENSNQPQHF
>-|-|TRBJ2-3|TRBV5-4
TGTGCCAGCGGCTTGGCAGGACTGCTAGATACGCAGTATTTT
CASGLAGLLDTQYF
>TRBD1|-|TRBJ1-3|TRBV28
TGTGCCAGCAGTTTGTACAGGGGGGCCTCTGGAAACACCATATATTTT
CASSLYRGASGNTIYF
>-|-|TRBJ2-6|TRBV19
TGTGCCAGTAGTTGGGGATACGGGGCCAACGTCCTGACTTTC
CASSWGYGANVLTF
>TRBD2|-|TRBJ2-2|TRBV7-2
TGTGCCAGCAGCTTAAGACTAGCGGGAGGGAAGAACACCGGGGAGCTGTTTTTT
CASSLRLAGGKNTGELFF
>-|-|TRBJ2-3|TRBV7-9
TGTGCCAGCAGCTTAAGCCTAGATCAAGAGTATTTT
CASSLSLDQEYF
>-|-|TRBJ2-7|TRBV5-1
TGCGCCAGTAGGGGCGATTCCTACGAGCAGTACTTC
CASRGDSYEQYF
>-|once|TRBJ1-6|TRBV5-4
TGTGCCAGCAGCCAAGAGACAGACAGCTCCTATAATTCACCCCTCCACTTT
CASSQETDSSYNSPLHF
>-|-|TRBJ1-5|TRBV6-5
TGTGCCAGCAGTTACGGTCGGCGTCAGCCCCAGCATTTT
CASSYGRRQPQHF
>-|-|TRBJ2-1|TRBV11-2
TGTGCCAGCAGCTCACGACTAGTCGGTGAGCAGTTCTTC
CASSSRLVGEQFF
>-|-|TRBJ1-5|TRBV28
TGTGCCAGCAGCCCCCGCCCAAGCAATCAGCCCCAGCATTTT
CASSPRPSNQPQHF
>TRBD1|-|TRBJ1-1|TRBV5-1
TGCGCCAGCAGCCCACAGGGGGCGAACGCTGAAGCTTTCTTT
CASSPQGANAEAFF
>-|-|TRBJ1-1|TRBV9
TGTGCCAGCAGCGCCGGCTATCCCGGGGCTGAAGCTTTCTTT
CASSAGYPGAEAFF
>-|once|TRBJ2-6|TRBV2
TGTGCCAGCAGTGACCCCGGGGGTCCTGGGGCCAACGTCCTGACTTTC
CASSDPGGPGANVLTF
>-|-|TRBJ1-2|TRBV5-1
TGCGCCAGCAGCGGCGCCCCGGCCGGAGGGAGCTATGGCTACACCTTC
CASSGAPAGGSYGYTF
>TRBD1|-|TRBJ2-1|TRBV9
TGTGCCAGCTCAGACAGGGAAAGGGACAATGAGCAGTTCTTC
CASSDRERDNEQFF
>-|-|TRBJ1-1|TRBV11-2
TGTGCCAGCAGCTTAGAGGGGACAACGAACACTGAAGCTTTCTTT
CASSLEGTTNTEAFF
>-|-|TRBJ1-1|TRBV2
TGTGCCAGCGGCCACCCACAGGGTATTGATGAAGCTTTCTTT
CASGHPQGIDEAFF
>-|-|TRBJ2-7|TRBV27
TGTGCCAGCAGTTTAAGGCAGGGAGTTTACGAGCAGTACTTC
CASSLRQGVYEQYF
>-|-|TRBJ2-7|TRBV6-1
TGTGCCAGCAGGTACGGCGAGCAGTACTTC
CASRYGEQYF
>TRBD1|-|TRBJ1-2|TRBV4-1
TGCGCCAGCAGCCTTGAACAGGGGAAGGCCTATGGCTACACCTTC
CASSLEQGKAYGYTF
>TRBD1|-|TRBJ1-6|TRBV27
TGTGCCAGCAGGCCGGGACAGCTCAATTCACCCCTCCACTTT
CASRPGQLNSPLHF
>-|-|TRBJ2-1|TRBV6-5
TGTGCCAGCAGTTACTCGGAGAGCTCCTACAATGAGCAGTTCTTC
CASSYSESSYNEQFF
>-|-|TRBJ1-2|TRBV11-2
TGTGCCAGCAGCTTAGATGCCCAGGGGAACTATGGCTACACCTTC
CASSLDAQGNYGYTF